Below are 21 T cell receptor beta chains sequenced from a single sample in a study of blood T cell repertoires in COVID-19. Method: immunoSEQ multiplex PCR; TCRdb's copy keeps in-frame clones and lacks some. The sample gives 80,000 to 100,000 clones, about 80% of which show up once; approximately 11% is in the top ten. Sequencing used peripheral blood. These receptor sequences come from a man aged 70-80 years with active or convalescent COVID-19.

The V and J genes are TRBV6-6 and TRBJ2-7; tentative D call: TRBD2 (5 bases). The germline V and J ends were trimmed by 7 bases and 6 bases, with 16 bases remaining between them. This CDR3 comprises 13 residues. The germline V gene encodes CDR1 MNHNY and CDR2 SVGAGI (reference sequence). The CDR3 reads CASNQRRLAEQYF. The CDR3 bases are TGTGCCAGCAACCAACGGAGGCTGGCCGAGCAGTACTTC.

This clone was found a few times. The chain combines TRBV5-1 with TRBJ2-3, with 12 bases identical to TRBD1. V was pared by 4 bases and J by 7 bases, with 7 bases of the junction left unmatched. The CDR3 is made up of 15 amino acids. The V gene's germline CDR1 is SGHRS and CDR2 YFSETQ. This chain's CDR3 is CASSNGTGGAHTQYF. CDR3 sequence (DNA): TGCGCCAGCAGCAACGGGACAGGGGGCGCCCATACGCAGTATTTT.

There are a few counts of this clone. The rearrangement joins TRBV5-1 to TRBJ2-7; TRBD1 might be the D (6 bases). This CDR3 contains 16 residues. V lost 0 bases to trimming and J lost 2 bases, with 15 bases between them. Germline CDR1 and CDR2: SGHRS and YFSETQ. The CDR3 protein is CASSLGYGGPTYEQYF. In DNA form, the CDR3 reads TGCGCCAGCAGCTTGGGTTATGGGGGCCCAACCTACGAGCAGTACTTC.

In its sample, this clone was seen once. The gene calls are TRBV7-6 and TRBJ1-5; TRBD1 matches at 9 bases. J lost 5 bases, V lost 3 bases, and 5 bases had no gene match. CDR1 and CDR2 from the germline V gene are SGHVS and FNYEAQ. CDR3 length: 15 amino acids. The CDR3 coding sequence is TGTGCCAGCAGCTTTACGGGACAGGGCGATCAGCCCCAGCATTTT. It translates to CASSFTGQGDQPQHF.

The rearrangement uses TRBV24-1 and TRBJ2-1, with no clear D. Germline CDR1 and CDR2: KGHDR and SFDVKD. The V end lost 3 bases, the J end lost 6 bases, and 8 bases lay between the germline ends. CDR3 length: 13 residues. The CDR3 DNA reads TGTGCCACCAGTGATACAGCTGCCAATGAGCAGTTCTTC. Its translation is CATSDTAANEQFF.

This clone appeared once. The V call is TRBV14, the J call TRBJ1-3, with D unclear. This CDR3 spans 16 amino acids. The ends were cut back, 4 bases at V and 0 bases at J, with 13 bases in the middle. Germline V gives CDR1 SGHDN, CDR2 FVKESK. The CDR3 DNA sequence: TGTGCCAGCAGCCGACTTGGCCCGAGCTCTGGAAACACCATATATTTT. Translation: CASSRLGPSSGNTIYF.

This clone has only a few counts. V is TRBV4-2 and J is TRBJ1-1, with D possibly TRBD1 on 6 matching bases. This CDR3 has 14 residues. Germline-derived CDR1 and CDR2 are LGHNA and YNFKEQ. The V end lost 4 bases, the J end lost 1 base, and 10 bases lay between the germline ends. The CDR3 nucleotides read TGTGCCAGCAGCCCTACACAGGGGAACACTGAAGCTTTCTTT. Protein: CASSPTQGNTEAFF.

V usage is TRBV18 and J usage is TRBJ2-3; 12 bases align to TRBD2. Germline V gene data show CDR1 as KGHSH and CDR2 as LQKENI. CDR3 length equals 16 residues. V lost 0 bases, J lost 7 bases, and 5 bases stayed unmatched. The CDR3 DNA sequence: TGTGCCAGCTCACCACCGGCTAGCGGGGGGGCAAATACGCAGTATTTT. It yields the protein CASSPPASGGANTQYF. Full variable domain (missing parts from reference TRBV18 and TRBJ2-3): NAGVMQNPRHLVRRRGQEARLRCSPMKGHSHVYWYRQLPEEGLKFMVYLQKENIIDESGMPKERFSAEFPKEGPSILRIQQVVRGDSAAYFCASSPPASGGANTQYFGPGTRLTVL.

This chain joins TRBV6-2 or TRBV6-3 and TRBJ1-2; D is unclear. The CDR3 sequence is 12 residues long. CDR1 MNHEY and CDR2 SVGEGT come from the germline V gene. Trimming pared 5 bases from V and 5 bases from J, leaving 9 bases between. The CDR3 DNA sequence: TGTGCCAGCAGTAGCCAAATATATGGCTACACCTTC. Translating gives CASSSQIYGYTF.

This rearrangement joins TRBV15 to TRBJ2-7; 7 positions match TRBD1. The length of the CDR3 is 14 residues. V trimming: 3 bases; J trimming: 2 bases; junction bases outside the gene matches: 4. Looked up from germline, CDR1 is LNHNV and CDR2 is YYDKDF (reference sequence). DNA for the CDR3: TGTGCCACCAGCAGGACAGGGCCTACCTACGAGCAGTACTTC. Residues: CATSRTGPTYEQYF.

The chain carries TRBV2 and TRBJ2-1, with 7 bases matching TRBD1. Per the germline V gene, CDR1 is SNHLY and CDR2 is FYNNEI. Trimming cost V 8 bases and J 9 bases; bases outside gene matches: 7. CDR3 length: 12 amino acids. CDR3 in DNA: TGTGCCAGCCGGTCAGGGGGTGGTGAGCAGTTCTTC. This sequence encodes CASRSGGGEQFF.

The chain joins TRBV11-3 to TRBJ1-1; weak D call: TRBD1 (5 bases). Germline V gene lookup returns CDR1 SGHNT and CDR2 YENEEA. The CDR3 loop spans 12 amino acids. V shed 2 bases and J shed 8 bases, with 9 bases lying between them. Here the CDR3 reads CASSLRQTEAFF. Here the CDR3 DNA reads TGTGCCAGCAGCTTACGACAGACCGAAGCTTTCTTT.

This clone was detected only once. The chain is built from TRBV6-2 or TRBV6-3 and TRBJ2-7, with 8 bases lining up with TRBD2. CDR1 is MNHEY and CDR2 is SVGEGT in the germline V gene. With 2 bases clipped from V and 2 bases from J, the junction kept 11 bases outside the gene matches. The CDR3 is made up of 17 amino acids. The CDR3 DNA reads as TGTGCCAGCAGTTACCGGGGGGGCTTCGACCGAACCTACGAGCAGTACTTC. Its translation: CASSYRGGFDRTYEQYF.

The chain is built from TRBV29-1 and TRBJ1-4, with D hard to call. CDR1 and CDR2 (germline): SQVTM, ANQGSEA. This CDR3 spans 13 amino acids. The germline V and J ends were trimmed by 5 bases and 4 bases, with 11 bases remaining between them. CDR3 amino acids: CSVLRHDNEKLFF. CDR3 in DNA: TGCAGCGTTTTGAGACACGATAATGAAAAACTGTTTTTT.

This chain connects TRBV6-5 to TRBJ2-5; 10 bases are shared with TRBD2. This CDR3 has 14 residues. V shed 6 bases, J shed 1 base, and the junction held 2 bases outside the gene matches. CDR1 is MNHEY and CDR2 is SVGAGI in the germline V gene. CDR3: CASRIAGGQETQYF. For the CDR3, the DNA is TGTGCCAGCAGGATAGCGGGGGGCCAAGAGACCCAGTACTTC.

The CDR3 nucleotides read TGTGCCAGCAGTCCGTATAGCAATCAGCCCCAGCATTTT. Translating it yields CASSPYSNQPQHF. This chain links TRBV28 with TRBJ1-5; D is uncertain. Germline V lookup: CDR1 MDHEN, CDR2 SYDVKM. The V end lost 5 bases, the J end lost 0 bases, and 5 bases lay between the germline ends. The CDR3 has 13 residues. The full variable domain, completed using reference TRBV28 and TRBJ1-5, is DVKVTQSSRYLVKRTGEKVFLECVQDMDHENMFWYRQDPGLGLRLIYFSYDVKMKEKGDIPEGYSVSREKKERFSLILESASTNQTSMYLCASSPYSNQPQHFGDGTRLSIL.

This CDR3 is CSASSGSGEKLFF. The CDR3 DNA follows: TGCAGTGCTAGTTCTGGAAGCGGAGAAAAACTGTTTTTT. This rearrangement joins TRBV20-1 to TRBJ1-4; D gene unclear. In germline, CDR1 is DFQATT, CDR2 SNEGSKA (reference sequence). The V and J ends lost 3 bases and 8 bases respectively, with 13 bases between them. This CDR3 spans 13 amino acids.

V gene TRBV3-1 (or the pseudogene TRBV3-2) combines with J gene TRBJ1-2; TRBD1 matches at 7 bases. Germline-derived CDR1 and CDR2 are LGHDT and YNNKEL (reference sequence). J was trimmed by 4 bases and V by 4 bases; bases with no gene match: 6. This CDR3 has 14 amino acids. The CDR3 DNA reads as TGTGCCAGCAGCCCCGGACAGGCACCCTATGGCTACACCTTC. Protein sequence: CASSPGQAPYGYTF.

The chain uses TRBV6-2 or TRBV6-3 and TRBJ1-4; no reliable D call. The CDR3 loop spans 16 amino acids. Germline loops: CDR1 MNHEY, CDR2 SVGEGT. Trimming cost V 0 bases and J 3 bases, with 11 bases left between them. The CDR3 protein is CASSYSRGAPNEKLFF. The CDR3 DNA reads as TGTGCCAGCAGTTACTCGAGAGGAGCCCCTAATGAAAAACTGTTTTTT.

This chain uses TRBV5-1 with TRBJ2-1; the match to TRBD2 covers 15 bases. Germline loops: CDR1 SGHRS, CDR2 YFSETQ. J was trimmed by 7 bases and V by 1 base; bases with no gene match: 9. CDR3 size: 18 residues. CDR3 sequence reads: CASSLTPWTSGGVNEQFF. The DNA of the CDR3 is TGCGCCAGCAGCTTGACCCCCTGGACTAGCGGGGGGGTTAATGAGCAGTTCTTC.

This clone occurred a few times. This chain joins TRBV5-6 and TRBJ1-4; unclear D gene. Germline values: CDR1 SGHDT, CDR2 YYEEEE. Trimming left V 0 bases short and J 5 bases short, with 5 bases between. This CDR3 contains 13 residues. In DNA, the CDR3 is TGTGCCAGCAGCTTGGCCGGGAATGAAAAACTGTTTTTT. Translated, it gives CASSLAGNEKLFF. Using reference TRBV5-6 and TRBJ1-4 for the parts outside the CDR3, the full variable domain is DAGVTQSPTHLIKTRGQQVTLRCSPKSGHDTVSWYQQALGQGPQFIFQYYEEEERQRGNFPDRFSGHQFPNYSSELNVNALLLGDSALYLCASSLAGNEKLFFGSGTQLSVL.